This T cell receptor (beta chain) was observed in a study of shared clonotypes between healthy human individuals. CDR3 length: 16 amino acids. V dropped 1 base and J dropped 0 bases, with 10 bases sitting between them. Germline CDR1 is SGHNT and CDR2 is YENEEA. Concerning this clone: Its cognate antigen is unknown.

A split of CD4+ cells into CD45RA+ naive and CD45RA-negative memory subsets was performed. Whole-study findings and limits: It was anticipated that sequencing depth would influence how many clonotypes donors shared.

Here immunoSEQ multiplex PCR was the method, and the copy in TCRdb shows in-frame clones only, minus some. The sample records around 1.6 million clones, around 98% being singletons. The chain is built from TRBV11-3 and TRBJ1-5, with D hard to call. Specimen: naive CD4+ T cells sorted from blood. Subset specified: CD45RA+ positively selected. The TCR was taken from a man younger than 45 in good health. DNA of the CDR3: TGTGCCAGCAGCTTAGTGGCACCCTATAGCAATCAGCCCCAGCATTTT. Translated: CASSLVAPYSNQPQHF.